Below are 14 T cell receptor beta chains sequenced from a single sample in a study of OX40 agonist ivuxolimab in advanced cancers. Sequencing used immunoSEQ multiplex PCR; TCRdb keeps in-frame clones, though not all of them. The sample contains roughly 33,000 clones, under 85% of which appear only once. The source was CD4+ or CD8+ T cells sorted from blood, collected in a trial of the OX40 agonist ivuxolimab. The receptors stem from an adult with an advanced solid tumor such as melanoma, head and neck, liver or kidney cancer.

The V and J genes are TRBV4-1 and TRBJ1-2; no definite D call. The ends were cut back, 2 bases at V and 5 bases at J, with 9 bases in the middle. CDR3 size: 13 residues. Looked up from germline, CDR1 is MGHRA and CDR2 is YSYEKL. The DNA for the CDR3 is TGCGCCAGCAGCCAAATTTCAGCGTATGGCTACACCTTC. This gives the protein CASSQISAYGYTF.

The gene calls are TRBV7-9 and TRBJ2-6; D is ambiguous. The CDR3 runs 13 residues. Per germline, CDR1 SEHNR and CDR2 FQNEAQ (reference sequence). V lost 6 bases and J 2 bases, leaving 5 bases between the germline ends. The CDR3 DNA sequence: TGTGCCAGCAGGGCTCCTGGGGCCAACGTCCTGACTTTC. It is translated as CASRAPGANVLTF.

In its sample, this clone was seen once. The rearrangement joins TRBV5-1 to TRBJ1-1; a possible D gene is TRBD1 (6 bases). Germline V gene lookup returns CDR1 SGHRS and CDR2 YFSETQ. The V end was cut by 4 bases, the J end by 3 bases, with 19 bases between. There are 16 residues in the CDR3. CDR3 nucleotide sequence: TGCGCCAGCAGCCGGGGGCAGGGAGTAGCGGACACTGAAGCTTTCTTT. Its translation is CASSRGQGVADTEAFF.

V usage is TRBV2 and J usage is TRBJ2-3; D possibly matches TRBD1 or TRBD2 (6 bases each). Germline V gives CDR1 SNHLY, CDR2 FYNNEI. Trimming stripped 4 bases from V and 9 bases from J, with 14 bases between. The CDR3 is 13 amino acids. CDR3 sequence reads: CASSGSGAGTQYF. The CDR3 region has the DNA TGTGCCAGCAGTGGTTCGGGGGCAGGGACGCAGTATTTT.

The chain uses TRBV5-6 and TRBJ1-1; no definite D call. CDR1 is SGHDT, CDR2 YYEEEE, per germline. The germline V and J ends were trimmed by 0 bases and 8 bases, with 5 bases remaining between them. The CDR3 contains 11 residues. The CDR3 is CASSLGREAFF. CDR3 DNA: TGTGCCAGCAGCTTGGGCAGGGAAGCTTTCTTT. Full variable domain (missing parts from reference TRBV5-6 and TRBJ1-1): DAGVTQSPTHLIKTRGQQVTLRCSPKSGHDTVSWYQQALGQGPQFIFQYYEEEERQRGNFPDRFSGHQFPNYSSELNVNALLLGDSALYLCASSLGREAFFGQGTRLTVV.

This clone was seen only a few times. The genes are TRBV5-4 and TRBJ1-1; 8 bases agree with TRBD1. This CDR3 has 17 residues. Trimming removed 4 bases from V and 0 bases from J; junction bases left unmatched: 11. CDR1 SGHNT and CDR2 YYREEE come from the germline V gene (reference sequence). The CDR3 DNA follows: TGTGCCAGCAGCCTTGGCCAGGGGGCGGGGATGAACACTGAAGCTTTCTTT. Residues: CASSLGQGAGMNTEAFF.

The chain is built from TRBV7-8 and TRBJ1-4, with D maybe TRBD1 (5 bases). CDR1 and CDR2 from the germline V gene are SGHVS and FQNEAQ. V gave up 1 base and J gave up 7 bases, with 13 bases separating them. The CDR3 runs 15 residues. This CDR3 is CASSLGGGRSEKLFF. CDR3 nucleotide sequence: TGTGCCAGCAGCTTAGGGGGGGGACGGAGTGAAAAACTGTTTTTT.

A few counts support this clone. V is TRBV2 and J is TRBJ1-2; D remains ambiguous. CDR1 and CDR2 from the germline V gene are SNHLY and FYNNEI. Trimming stripped 4 bases from V and 6 bases from J, with 9 bases between. There are 12 residues in the CDR3. CDR3 sequence: CASSVVSDGYTF. The DNA of the CDR3 is TGTGCCAGCAGTGTAGTGTCCGATGGCTACACCTTC.

The V and J genes are TRBV5-1 and TRBJ1-4; D is perhaps TRBD1 (6 bases). This CDR3 is built from 16 residues. V dropped 3 bases and J dropped 4 bases, with 16 bases sitting between them. From germline, CDR1 is SGHRS and CDR2 YFSETQ. This chain's CDR3 is CASSYGPQGVNEKLFF. The DNA for the CDR3 is TGCGCCAGCAGCTACGGCCCACAGGGAGTTAATGAAAAACTGTTTTTT.

This clone was recorded a few times. The CDR3 region has the DNA TGTGCCAGCAACTCTGGATTTACCTTC. It encodes CASNSGFTF. The rearrangement uses TRBV7-3 and TRBJ1-2, with D uncertain. Germline CDR1 is SGHTA and CDR2 is FQGTGA. The CDR3 runs 9 residues. V was trimmed by 7 bases and J by 14 bases, leaving 11 bases between them.

The chain employs TRBV5-1 and TRBJ2-5; tentative D call: TRBD2 (6 bases). The CDR3 covers 14 residues. The V gene lost 7 bases and the J gene lost 2 bases, with 15 bases spanning the gap. Germline V gene data show CDR1 as SGHRS and CDR2 as YFSETQ. CDR3 bases: TGCGCCAGCTCCTCGGGGAGGCAGCAAGAGACCCAGTACTTC. Translation: CASSSGRQQETQYF.

The genes are TRBV5-1 and TRBJ2-5; 7 positions match TRBD1. The CDR3 runs to 14 residues. The trim removed 0 bases at V and 3 bases at J, leaving 2 bases unmatched. Germline-derived CDR1 and CDR2 are SGHRS and YFSETQ. The CDR3 here is CASSLAGQKETQYF. The CDR3 DNA follows: TGCGCCAGCAGCTTGGCGGGACAGAAAGAGACCCAGTACTTC.

This chain joins TRBV5-1 and TRBJ1-4, with D maybe TRBD1 (6 bases). The CDR3 covers 16 residues. V was clipped by 5 bases and J by 5 bases, with 19 bases between them. Germline V lookup: CDR1 SGHRS, CDR2 YFSETQ. This CDR3 reads CASRFSTGTKNEKLFF. The CDR3 DNA reads TGCGCCAGCAGATTTAGCACCGGGACAAAGAATGAAAAACTGTTTTTT.

V gene TRBV30 combines with J gene TRBJ1-5, with 10 bases that match TRBD1. The CDR3 sequence is 18 residues long. CDR1 is GTSNPN, CDR2 SVGIG, per germline (reference sequence). The junction had 9 bases not matched to a gene; V was cut back by 1 base and J by 0 bases. CDR3 nucleotides: TGTGCCTGGAGTGCCCGGGACAGGGGTCGAATTAGCAATCAGCCCCAGCATTTT. The encoded protein is CAWSARDRGRISNQPQHF.